Presented here are 9 T cell receptor beta chains from one specimen sequenced in a study of identical twins. TCRdb passed the 5' RACE reads through MiXCR, listing each CDR3 protein once. The table has around 530,000 distinct CDR3 sequences, 15% seen once. These data also formed part of another study, on yellow fever vaccine responses in identical twins.

The material sequenced was CD4+ T cells sorted from blood. These TCRs come from a woman between 18 and 29 years old in good health.

This chain uses TRBV27 with TRBJ2-1, with 7 bases lining up with TRBD1. Germline-derived CDR1 and CDR2 are MNHEY and SMNVEV (reference sequence). This CDR3 is built from 14 residues. J gave up 3 bases and V 7 bases, and 6 bases lay outside the gene matches. The CDR3 reads CASTRDRDYNEQFF. The DNA of the CDR3 is TGTGCCAGCACCCGAGACAGGGACTACAATGAGCAGTTCTTC.

The V and J genes are TRBV5-1 and TRBJ1-6; no definite D call. Per the germline V gene, CDR1 is SGHRS and CDR2 is YFSETQ. This CDR3 has 15 amino acids. The V end was cut by 2 bases, the J end by 8 bases, with 14 bases between. The CDR3 protein is CASSLGLIPDSPLHF. The CDR3 nucleotides are TGCGCCAGCAGCTTAGGACTCATTCCGGATTCACCCCTCCACTTT.

The V call is TRBV15, the J call TRBJ2-5, with D uncertain. CDR3 length equals 14 residues. Trimming left V 0 bases short and J 5 bases short, with 10 bases between. The germline V gene has CDR1 LNHNV and CDR2 YYDKDF (reference sequence). CDR3 sequence reads: CATSRDFSQETQYF. Here the CDR3 DNA reads TGTGCCACCAGCAGAGATTTTAGTCAGGAGACCCAGTACTTC.

This clonotype turned up a few times. The rearrangement uses TRBV3-1 and TRBJ2-7; D not resolved. Germline CDR1 reads LGHDT; CDR2 reads YNNKEL (reference sequence). With 4 bases removed from V and 2 bases from J, the gap between germline ends came to 9 bases. This CDR3 has 13 amino acids. The CDR3 DNA is TGTGCCAGCAGCCGGGCAGGAGCCTACGAGCAGTACTTC. It yields the protein CASSRAGAYEQYF.

The gene calls are TRBV4-1 and TRBJ2-3; tentatively, D is TRBD1 (5 bases). This CDR3 region has 17 residues. In germline, CDR1 is MGHRA, CDR2 YSYEKL. Trimming removed 7 bases from V and 2 bases from J, with 22 bases in between. This chain's CDR3 is CASKPLGRQGATDTQYF. The CDR3 coding sequence is TGCGCCAGCAAACCTCTTGGACGGCAGGGTGCCACAGATACGCAGTATTTT.

This clonotype was observed many times. The chain links TRBV27 to TRBJ2-4; no clear D gene. The CDR3 is 15 amino acids. CDR1 is MNHEY, CDR2 SMNVEV, per germline (reference sequence). V lost 6 bases and J lost 0, with 12 bases in between. CDR3 loop: CASSFVGIAKNIQYF. For the CDR3, the DNA is TGTGCCAGCAGCTTCGTAGGAATAGCCAAAAACATTCAGTACTTC.

This sequence joins TRBV3-1 and TRBJ2-5; 7 positions match TRBD1. V was pared by 6 bases and J by 4 bases, with 5 bases of the junction left unmatched. Germline loops: CDR1 LGHDT, CDR2 YNNKEL (reference sequence). CDR3 length: 13 amino acids. Here the CDR3 reads CASSPGGGETQYF. The DNA for the CDR3 is TGTGCCAGCAGTCCAGGGGGTGGAGAGACCCAGTACTTC.

This clonotype was seen more than once but under ten times. V gene TRBV29-1 combines with J gene TRBJ2-1; 9 bases are a match to TRBD2. Germline CDR1 is SQVTM and CDR2 is ANQGSEA. The CDR3 sequence is 15 residues long. The trim removed 5 bases at V and 0 bases at J, leaving 5 bases unmatched. The CDR3 region has the DNA TGCAGCGTTTTCGATAGCGGGAGCTCCTACAATGAGCAGTTCTTC. Translation: CSVFDSGSSYNEQFF.

This clonotype was seen a few times. The rearrangement links TRBV27 to TRBJ2-7; 8 bases map to TRBD1. The CDR3 sequence is 17 residues long. Trimming at V came to 6 bases and at J to 2 bases, leaving 15 bases not matched to a gene. Germline V gene sequence: CDR1 MNHEY, CDR2 SMNVEV (reference sequence). The CDR3 DNA reads TGTGCCAGCAGCCGATCCCTCAGGACAGGGTCTACCTACGAGCAGTACTTC. Encoded protein: CASSRSLRTGSTYEQYF.